This TCR beta chain was captured by sequencing in a study of cytomegalovirus exposure and HLA in healthy donors. The ends were cut back, 3 bases at V and 4 bases at J, with 18 bases in the middle. The CDR3 spans 16 residues. Germline CDR1 and CDR2: SGHDT and YYEEEE. Concerning this clone itself: What it binds is unknown.

General study points: It was reported that the classifier diagnosed cytomegalovirus status with high specificity and sensitivity in both the original and validation cohorts. In the 130 or so validation repertoires, a later analysis found that first-cohort TCR clusters tended to co-occur.

The protocol was immunoSEQ multiplex PCR, while the TCRdb copy is restricted to in-frame clones and leaves out a portion. The sample has about 200,000 clones; around 84% are singletons. The receptor's source is a woman under 40 in good health and CMV-seropositive. The chain uses TRBV5-6 and TRBJ2-3; D is uncertain. The sequenced material came from PBMCs. CDR3: CASSSGFLSYADTQYF. CDR3 nucleotides: TGTGCCAGCAGCTCCGGTTTCCTTAGTTACGCAGATACGCAGTATTTT.